Sequencing of this T cell receptor beta chain was carried out in a study of regulatory T cells in long-lasting Graves disease. This clonotype appeared a single time. Given a much more abundant clone one base away, this may be a read error. Documented time point: persistent/refractory GD, antithyroid drugs over 5 years with positive TRAb. The TCR library was prepared using RNA isolated from PBMCs. Combining iRepertoire HTBI primers with Arm-PCR of CDR3 regions, the authors built TCR beta libraries. MiXCR, run by TCRdb on the multiplex PCR reads, gives a single entry per CDR3 protein. The sample lists about 430,000 distinct CDR3 sequences; around a fifth were seen once. V lost 9 bases and J lost 4, with 10 bases in between. This CDR3 has 12 residues. Germline V gene lookup returns CDR1 SGHRS and CDR2 YFSETQ.

This clonotype was sampled from a female donor with Graves disease. The V gene is TRBV5-1, the J gene TRBJ2-2; D is perhaps TRBD1 (5 bases). The sequences come from peripheral blood mononuclear cells (PBMCs), collected when the disease was refractory, from a patient treated with antithyroid drugs. The CDR3 sequence: CANRTSTGELFF. The DNA of the CDR3 is TGCGCCAACAGGACCAGCACCGGGGAGCTGTTTTTT.